These 28 T cell receptor beta chains came from one sample sequenced in a study of blood T cell repertoires in COVID-19. Profiling relied on immunoSEQ multiplex PCR, and the TCRdb table lists in-frame clones only, not all of them. The data hold a few hundred thousand clones, with more than 75% observed a single time. The sequencing input was peripheral blood. Receptor source: a woman in her forties or fifties who had recovered from COVID-19.

The J gene is TRBJ2-3, the V gene TRBV30; 9 bases fit TRBD1. V shed 4 bases and J 3 bases; nucleotides not matched to a gene: 8. The germline CDR1 and CDR2 sequences are GTSNPN and SVGIG (reference sequence). This CDR3 comprises 15 residues. As DNA, the CDR3 is TGTGCCTGGACCCCCAGGACAGGGGTTACAGATACGCAGTATTTT. Translating it yields CAWTPRTGVTDTQYF.

This clone appeared a few times. The chain recombines TRBV3-1 (or the pseudogene TRBV3-2) with TRBJ1-3; D unclear. Germline V gene lookup returns CDR1 LGHDT and CDR2 YNNKEL (reference sequence). Trimming took off 0 bases at V and 0 bases at J, with 9 bases between the two ends. The CDR3 consists of 16 residues. The CDR3 reads CASSQDLASSGNTIYF. The CDR3, as DNA: TGTGCCAGCAGCCAAGATTTGGCAAGCTCTGGAAACACCATATATTTT.

The gene calls are TRBV4-1 and TRBJ1-1, with unresolved D. The CDR3 extends over 14 amino acids. Trimming stripped 6 bases from V and 3 bases from J, with 14 bases between. Germline-derived CDR1 and CDR2 are MGHRA and YSYEKL. This CDR3 is CASRPYGVHTEAFF. The CDR3 DNA follows: TGCGCCAGCAGACCTTACGGAGTGCACACTGAAGCTTTCTTT.

DNA of the CDR3: TGTGCCAGCAGTCGGACCGGGACAGCCCATGAAAAACTGTTTTTT. The encoded protein is CASSRTGTAHEKLFF. This chain joins TRBV11-2 and TRBJ1-4; TRBD1 aligns across 7 bases. Losses at the gene ends were 6 bases for V and 6 bases for J; bases not matched to a gene: 10. CDR1 and CDR2 from the germline V gene are SGHAT and FQNNGV. The CDR3 is 15 residues long.

V gene TRBV27 combines with J gene TRBJ1-1; the D is unclear. Germline loops: CDR1 MNHEY, CDR2 SMNVEV (reference sequence). This CDR3 has 14 residues. V was clipped by 4 bases and J by 2 bases, with 11 bases between them. CDR3: CASSSTLGNTEAFF. CDR3 in DNA: TGTGCCAGCAGTTCAACGCTAGGAAACACTGAAGCTTTCTTT.

V and J are TRBV28 and TRBJ2-1; D is perhaps TRBD2 (6 bases). Germline CDR1 and CDR2: MDHEN and SYDVKM. Trimming cost V 5 bases and J 3 bases, with 17 bases left between them. CDR3 length: 16 amino acids. The CDR3 DNA reads TGTGCCAGCAGTCCACGAACTAGCCCCCTCTACAATGAGCAGTTCTTC. Amino acid sequence: CASSPRTSPLYNEQFF.

The rearrangement links TRBV28 to TRBJ1-4; possible D gene TRBD1, 5 bases. Looked up from germline, CDR1 is MDHEN and CDR2 is SYDVKM. The V end was cut by 8 bases, the J end by 10 bases, with 14 bases between. The CDR3 runs 12 residues. CDR3 sequence: CASGGAAGKLFF. The DNA of the CDR3 is TGTGCCAGCGGAGGGGCGGCGGGAAAACTGTTTTTT.

This clone was picked up one time. This chain connects TRBV28 to TRBJ2-7; D possibly corresponds to TRBD1 (6 bases). Germline CDR1 reads MDHEN; CDR2 reads SYDVKM. CDR3 size: 13 residues. Trimming pared 7 bases from V and 3 bases from J, leaving 13 bases between. The CDR3 sequence is CASTPGQNYEQYF. The CDR3 coding sequence is TGTGCCAGCACCCCGGGACAAAACTACGAGCAGTACTTC.

This chain uses TRBV7-2 with TRBJ1-5; TRBD1 might be the D (5 bases). The CDR3 consists of 15 residues. The germline V and J ends were trimmed by 0 bases and 4 bases, with 10 bases remaining between them. The V gene's germline CDR1 is SGHTA and CDR2 FQGNSA. CDR3 sequence: CASSLASRGNQPQHF. In DNA, the CDR3 is TGTGCCAGCAGCTTAGCGAGTAGGGGAAATCAGCCCCAGCATTTT.

This chain links TRBV6-6 with TRBJ2-5, with unresolved D. V lost 0 bases and J lost 5, with 4 bases in between. Germline CDR1 is MNHNY and CDR2 is SVGAGI (reference sequence). This CDR3 spans 12 amino acids. CDR3 in DNA: TGTGCCAGCAGTTACTCGGAGGAGACCCAGTACTTC. Its translation is CASSYSEETQYF.

This clone appeared a single time. The rearrangement uses TRBV18 and TRBJ2-6, with a weak D call TRBD1 (5 bases). The CDR3 contains 16 residues. V was clipped by 2 bases and J by 4 bases, with 12 bases between them. Germline values: CDR1 KGHSH, CDR2 LQKENI. The CDR3 sequence: CASSPTQGSGANVLTF. DNA for the CDR3: TGTGCCAGCTCACCAACGCAGGGTTCAGGGGCCAACGTCCTGACTTTC.

The genes are TRBV19 and TRBJ1-5; D is unresolved. The CDR3 contains 13 residues. The V end lost 4 bases, the J end lost 4 bases, and 8 bases lay between the germline ends. CDR1 is LNHDA and CDR2 is SQIVND in the germline V gene (reference sequence). The CDR3 is CASSNGRNQPQHF. CDR3 DNA: TGTGCCAGTAGTAATGGCCGAAATCAGCCCCAGCATTTT.

The V gene is TRBV7-9, the J gene TRBJ1-1; tentative D call: TRBD1 (5 bases). The V end lost 4 bases, the J end lost 0 bases, and 9 bases lay between the germline ends. The CDR3 consists of 14 residues. CDR1 is SEHNR and CDR2 is FQNEAQ in the germline V gene (reference sequence). This CDR3 is CASSSDRLNTEAFF. CDR3 nucleotide sequence: TGTGCCAGCAGCTCCGACAGACTGAACACTGAAGCTTTCTTT.

This clone was seen only a few times. The chain employs TRBV27 and TRBJ2-1, with 9 bases that match TRBD2. This CDR3 has 15 amino acids. Germline CDR1 is MNHEY and CDR2 is SMNVEV (reference sequence). With 6 bases clipped from V and 1 base from J, the junction kept 4 bases outside the gene matches. The CDR3 coding sequence is TGTGCCAGCAGCCCTAGCGGGGTTTCCTACAATGAGCAGTTCTTC. This encodes CASSPSGVSYNEQFF.

This CDR3 reads CASSFTGTDEAFF. As DNA, the CDR3 is TGTGCCAGCAGTTTTACCGGGACAGATGAAGCTTTCTTT. The chain uses TRBV5-6 and TRBJ1-1; 7 nucleotides match TRBD1. CDR3 length: 13 residues. Germline-derived CDR1 and CDR2 are SGHDT and YYEEEE. V lost 5 bases to trimming and J lost 7 bases; unmatched junction nucleotides: 8.

The CDR3 nucleotides read TGTGCCAGCGAAGGACAGTTCCAAGAGACCCAGTACTTC. It translates to CASEGQFQETQYF. The V gene is TRBV2, the J gene TRBJ2-5, with D possibly TRBD1 on 6 matching bases. V lost 8 bases and J 1 base, leaving 11 bases between the germline ends. The length of the CDR3 is 13 residues. Germline CDR1 SNHLY, CDR2 FYNNEI. Variable domain in full (rest from reference TRBV2 and TRBJ2-5): EPEVTQTPSHQVTQMGQEVILRCVPISNHLYFYWYRQILGQKVEFLVSFYNNEISEKSEIFDDQFSVERPDGSNFTLKIRSTKLEDSAMYFCASEGQFQETQYFGPGTRLLVL.

The CDR3 here is CASRAGQITGELFF. CDR3 DNA: TGTGCCAGTAGGGCAGGACAGATCACCGGGGAGCTGTTTTTT. The chain couples TRBV19 to TRBJ2-2, with D perhaps matching TRBD1 (6 bases). Trimming pared 6 bases from V and 4 bases from J, leaving 12 bases between. Germline V CDR1 and CDR2: LNHDA, SQIVND (reference sequence). The CDR3 spans 14 residues. Full variable domain (missing parts from reference TRBV19 and TRBJ2-2): DGGITQSPKYLFRKEGQNVTLSCEQNLNHDAMYWYRQDPGQGLRLIYYSQIVNDFQKGDIAEGYSVSREKKESFPLTVTSAQKNPTAFYLCASRAGQITGELFFGEGSRLTVL.

The chain uses TRBV4-3 and TRBJ1-6; D is undetermined. The CDR3 runs to 15 residues. Germline V gene lookup returns CDR1 LGHNA and CDR2 YSLEER. Trimming cost V 5 bases and J 8 bases, with 16 bases left between them. The CDR3 coding sequence is TGCGCCAGCAGCTCCGCCGGAGGGAGGCATTCACCCCTCCACTTT. Its translation: CASSSAGGRHSPLHF.

The CDR3 loop is CASSQGVLRAGVGNEQFF. In DNA, the CDR3 is TGCGCCAGCAGCCAAGGCGTCTTGCGAGCGGGAGTCGGGAATGAGCAGTTCTTC. The rearrangement joins TRBV4-1 to TRBJ2-1; 8 bases fit TRBD2. Losses at the gene ends were 1 base for V and 7 bases for J; bases not matched to a gene: 15. Germline CDR1 is MGHRA and CDR2 is YSYEKL. The CDR3 is 18 amino acids.

The chain is built from TRBV7-2 and TRBJ2-5; TRBD2 might be the D (7 bases). Per germline, CDR1 SGHTA and CDR2 FQGNSA. Trimming took 3 bases from V and 2 from J, leaving 13 bases between them. This CDR3 has 15 amino acids. The CDR3 bases are TGTGCCAGCAGCTTCATAGGGGGGGGTCAAGAGACCCAGTACTTC. Translating it yields CASSFIGGGQETQYF.

This chain links TRBV12-3 or TRBV12-4 with TRBJ1-4; TRBD1 aligns across 7 bases. After removal of 6 bases from V and 10 bases from J, the junction contained 8 bases not matched to a gene. The length of the CDR3 is 13 residues. CDR3 protein: CASSAGQALKLFF. In nucleotides, the CDR3 is TGTGCCAGCAGCGCCGGACAGGCATTAAAACTGTTTTTT.

This sequence joins TRBV2 and TRBJ2-7, with D unresolved. This CDR3 is 12 amino acids long. From germline, CDR1 is SNHLY and CDR2 FYNNEI. Trimming shortened V by 2 bases and J by 3 bases, and 5 bases separated the two germline ends. The CDR3 bases are TGTGCCAGCAGTGAATACAGCTACGAGCAGTACTTC. It is translated as CASSEYSYEQYF.

The genes are TRBV5-1 and TRBJ2-5; D unresolved. V lost 2 bases and J lost 1, with 15 bases in between. CDR1 and CDR2 (germline): SGHRS, YFSETQ. There are 16 residues in the CDR3. The DNA for the CDR3 is TGCGCCAGCAGCTTAAGACTCTCGTCACTCCAAGAGACCCAGTACTTC. It translates to CASSLRLSSLQETQYF.

CDR3 in DNA: TGTGCCAGCAGCCACGCGGGGGGCCGTTACAGCGGGGAGCTGTTTTTT. Translation: CASSHAGGRYSGELFF. The chain links TRBV3-1 (or the pseudogene TRBV3-2) to TRBJ2-2; 8 positions agree with TRBD2. Germline-derived CDR1 and CDR2 are LGHDT and YNNKEL (reference sequence). The CDR3 totals 16 residues. J lost 7 bases, V lost 3 bases, and 10 bases had no gene match.

This chain's CDR3 is CASSLLAGGQEQYF. CDR3 nucleotide sequence: TGTGCCAGCAGCTTGCTAGCGGGAGGGCAAGAGCAGTACTTC. The V gene is TRBV5-4, the J gene TRBJ2-7; 12 bases align to TRBD2. CDR1 and CDR2 from the germline V gene are SGHNT and YYREEE (reference sequence). V lost 1 base to trimming and J lost 7 bases; unmatched junction nucleotides: 3. The CDR3 contains 14 residues. The whole variable domain, filled in from reference TRBV5-4 and TRBJ2-7, reads ETGVTQSPTHLIKTRGQQVTLRCSSQSGHNTVSWYQQALGQGPQFIFQYYREEENGRGNFPPRFSGLQFPNYSSELNVNALELDDSALYLCASSLLAGGQEQYFGPGTRLTVT.

The rearrangement uses TRBV12-3 or TRBV12-4 and TRBJ2-7; perhaps TRBD2 as D (6 bases). The V end lost 2 bases, the J end lost 5 bases, and 10 bases lay between the germline ends. This CDR3 region has 13 residues. CDR3 nucleotide sequence: TGTGCCAGCAGTTTACGGGGGTTGGACGAGCAGTACTTC. Amino acids: CASSLRGLDEQYF.

Here the CDR3 reads CASTMREFVDTQYF. CDR3 sequence (DNA): TGCGCCAGCACAATGCGGGAGTTTGTAGATACGCAGTATTTT. This sequence joins TRBV5-1 and TRBJ2-3; TRBD2 matches 7 bases. The CDR3 has 14 amino acids. Per germline, CDR1 SGHRS and CDR2 YFSETQ. V gave up 6 bases and J gave up 5 bases; unmatched junction bases: 9.

A few counts support this clone. The rearrangement links TRBV9 to TRBJ2-2; D perhaps matches TRBD2 (7 bases). CDR3 length: 15 amino acids. The germline gives CDR1 SGDLS, CDR2 YYNGEE. The V end lost 2 bases, the J end lost 5 bases, and 13 bases lay between the germline ends. CDR3 bases: TGTGCCAGCAGCGTGGAGGGGGAGGGAACCGGGGAGCTGTTTTTT. Protein sequence: CASSVEGEGTGELFF. Complete variable domain (other parts from reference TRBV9 and TRBJ2-2): DSGVTQTPKHLITATGQRVTLRCSPRSGDLSVYWYQQSLDQGLQFLIQYYNGEERAKGNILERFSAQQFPDLHSELNLSSLELGDSALYFCASSVEGEGTGELFFGEGSRLTVL.